One and the same sample provided the 15 T cell receptor beta chains below, sequenced in a study of cytomegalovirus exposure and HLA in healthy donors. With 60 Vbeta and 13 Jbeta primers, the PCR was carried out. Profiling relied on immunoSEQ multiplex PCR, and the TCRdb table lists in-frame clones only, not all of them. The sample has 150,000 or so clones, around 72% seen once. Sequencing was carried out using PBMCs. These TCRs come from a man in his late teens or twenties in good health and CMV-seropositive.

The V gene is TRBV5-1, the J gene TRBJ1-1; a possible D gene is TRBD1 (6 bases). The CDR3 is 13 amino acids. Between the trimmed V and J ends, which lost 5 bases and 5 bases, there was a span of 13 bases. Germline V gene sequence: CDR1 SGHRS, CDR2 YFSETQ. For the CDR3, the DNA is TGCGCCAGCAGTCTTGAAGGGGGAACTGAAGCTTTCTTT. Amino acid sequence: CASSLEGGTEAFF.

This clone occurred once. The CDR3 spells CASSFSSSYNEQFF. CDR3 in DNA: TGTGCCAGCAGCTTTAGCAGCTCCTACAATGAGCAGTTCTTC. V and J are TRBV11-2 and TRBJ2-1; no definite D call. V lost 3 bases, J lost 0 bases, and 6 bases lay in between. The CDR3 is 14 amino acids. The germline CDR1 and CDR2 sequences are SGHAT and FQNNGV.

This clone was seen a few times. This chain uses TRBV5-4 with TRBJ2-3; the D gene is possibly TRBD1 (5 bases). This CDR3 region has 13 residues. The V gene lost 2 bases and the J gene lost 6 bases, with 10 bases spanning the gap. Germline CDR1 and CDR2: SGHNT and YYREEE (reference sequence). In DNA, the CDR3 is TGTGCCAGCAGCTTAAAAGGGGTCGATACGCAGTATTTT. Its translation is CASSLKGVDTQYF. The full variable domain, completed using reference TRBV5-4 and TRBJ2-3, is ETGVTQSPTHLIKTRGQQVTLRCSSQSGHNTVSWYQQALGQGPQFIFQYYREEENGRGNFPPRFSGLQFPNYSSELNVNALELDDSALYLCASSLKGVDTQYFGPGTRLTVL.

This chain uses TRBV30 with TRBJ2-7; D unresolved. The V gene's germline CDR1 is GTSNPN and CDR2 SVGIG (reference sequence). The CDR3 contains 16 residues. Trimming removed 4 bases at V and 3 bases at J, with 22 bases between. The DNA for the CDR3 is TGTGCCTGGATCAAAATCTCAGGCCGCACAAACTACGAGCAGTACTTC. As protein: CAWIKISGRTNYEQYF.

This clone has only one observation. CDR3 coding DNA: TGTGCCAGCAGCCAACTAGCGGGGCTCACAGATACGCAGTATTTT. Translated: CASSQLAGLTDTQYF. The chain couples TRBV14 to TRBJ2-3; 9 bases are a match to TRBD2. The length of the CDR3 is 15 residues. Germline V CDR1 and CDR2: SGHDN, FVKESK. Trimming removed 2 bases from V and 2 bases from J; junction bases left unmatched: 2.

V and J are TRBV5-1 and TRBJ2-5, with TRBD1 matching 10 bases. The length of the CDR3 is 16 residues. The J segment lost 0 bases and the V segment lost 4 bases, leaving 6 bases of the junction unmatched. Germline CDR1 is SGHRS and CDR2 is YFSETQ. This chain's CDR3 is CASSPWDRGNQETQYF. The CDR3 nucleotides are TGCGCCAGCAGCCCCTGGGACAGGGGAAACCAAGAGACCCAGTACTTC.

The chain has TRBV18 and TRBJ2-1, with TRBD2 matching 9 bases. V shed 1 base and J 7 bases; nucleotides not matched to a gene: 11. Germline values: CDR1 KGHSH, CDR2 LQKENI. CDR3 length: 17 residues. In DNA, the CDR3 is TGTGCCAGCTCACCACTACCGGTTAGCGGGAGTCAGAATGAGCAGTTCTTC. This translates into CASSPLPVSGSQNEQFF.

The chain couples TRBV27 to TRBJ2-7; D may be TRBD1 (5 bases). Deletions cut 3 bases from V and 0 bases from J, with 12 bases between. There are 15 residues in the CDR3. Germline values: CDR1 MNHEY, CDR2 SMNVEV (reference sequence). CDR3 in DNA: TGTGCCAGCAGTTTCTCGACAGCTCCCTCCTACGAGCAGTACTTC. Translating it yields CASSFSTAPSYEQYF.

The chain couples TRBV4-2 to TRBJ2-2, with TRBD2 matching over 8 bases. The CDR3 has 15 residues. The ends lost 5 bases at V and 6 bases at J; junction bases unmatched: 8. CDR1 and CDR2 (germline): LGHNA, YNFKEQ. The CDR3: CASSASQREPGELFF. For the CDR3, the DNA is TGTGCCAGCAGCGCCTCACAGCGGGAGCCCGGGGAGCTGTTTTTT.

This clone has more than one count but fewer than ten. This chain connects TRBV6-5 to TRBJ1-3; possible D gene TRBD1, 6 bases. The CDR3 loop spans 15 amino acids. Germline V gene data show CDR1 as MNHEY and CDR2 as SVGAGI. Trimming left V 2 bases short and J 0 bases short, with 8 bases between. The chain's CDR3 is CASSYKGDSGNTIYF. For the CDR3, the DNA is TGTGCCAGCAGTTACAAGGGGGACTCTGGAAACACCATATATTTT.

The V gene is TRBV27, the J gene TRBJ1-2; 8 bases agree with TRBD1. Germline V gene sequence: CDR1 MNHEY, CDR2 SMNVEV (reference sequence). The CDR3 is 15 amino acids. Trimming at V came to 4 bases and at J to 2 bases, leaving 6 bases not matched to a gene. CDR3 DNA sequence: TGTGCCAGCAGTTCGGGACAGGCAAGAAACTATGGCTACACCTTC. It is translated as CASSSGQARNYGYTF.

This chain uses TRBV5-1 with TRBJ1-2, with 7 bases that match TRBD1. The CDR3 is made up of 14 amino acids. In germline, CDR1 is SGHRS, CDR2 YFSETQ. The ends lost 6 bases at V and 8 bases at J; junction bases unmatched: 13. CDR3 sequence reads: CASTGTARVGGYTF. In nucleotides, the CDR3 is TGCGCCAGCACCGGGACAGCGAGGGTCGGAGGCTACACCTTC. Based on the CDR3 plus reference TRBV5-1 and TRBJ1-2, the full variable domain is KAGVTQTPRYLIKTRGQQVTLSCSPISGHRSVSWYQQTPGQGLQFLFEYFSETQRNKGNFPGRFSGRQFSNSRSEMNVSTLELGDSALYLCASTGTARVGGYTFGSGTRLTVV.

This chain links TRBV2 with TRBJ2-3, with 8 bases lining up with TRBD2. V dropped 10 bases and J dropped 3; count of bases not matched to a gene: 9. Germline V gives CDR1 SNHLY, CDR2 FYNNEI. The CDR3 has 14 amino acids. The CDR3 protein is CATIKRERTDTQYF. The CDR3 DNA sequence: TGTGCCACCATTAAGCGGGAGAGGACAGATACGCAGTATTTT. The full variable domain, in which reference TRBV2 and TRBJ2-3 provide the parts outside the CDR3, is EPEVTQTPSHQVTQMGQEVILRCVPISNHLYFYWYRQILGQKVEFLVSFYNNEISEKSEIFDDQFSVERPDGSNFTLKIRSTKLEDSAMYFCATIKRERTDTQYFGPGTRLTVL.

The chain links TRBV7-2 to TRBJ1-6, with 9 positions matching TRBD1. Per the germline V gene, CDR1 is SGHTA and CDR2 is FQGNSA. The CDR3 is made up of 15 amino acids. V shed 5 bases, J shed 9 bases, and the junction held 8 bases outside the gene matches. CDR3 in DNA: TGTGCCAGCAGCCCGCTGACAGGGGGGGCTTCACCCCTCCACTTT. Residues: CASSPLTGGASPLHF.

In its sample, this clone was seen a few times. The gene calls are TRBV19 and TRBJ1-5; possibly TRBD1 for D (6 bases). V gave up 7 bases and J gave up 0 bases, with 13 bases separating them. The germline CDR1 and CDR2 sequences are LNHDA and SQIVND (reference sequence). The CDR3 runs 15 residues. The CDR3 region has the DNA TGTGCCAGTAACCCCGACAGGAATAGCAATCAGCCCCAGCATTTT. Translation: CASNPDRNSNQPQHF.